The clone carrying this TCR beta chain showed up just a few times. Its antigen is unknown. Template switching, a step in the protocol, added a universal primer site, and cDNA carried unique molecular identifiers. MiXCR was run by TCRdb on the 5' RACE reads, yielding one entry per CDR3 protein. The sample contains 210,000 or so distinct CDR3 sequences, 6% to 9% of which appear only once. Trimming removed 8 bases from V and 1 base from J; junction bases left unmatched: 2. Germline CDR1 and CDR2: WNHNN and SYGVQD (reference sequence). The length of the CDR3 is 12 residues. This sample was taken from a study of identical twins. General observations from the study: Out-of-frame TCR alpha sharing in monozygotic twins exceeded recombination model predictions.

This same sample was also taken into another study, of yellow fever vaccine responses in identical twins.

This receptor was identified in a woman between 18 and 29 years old in good health. Material: memory (CD45RO+) T cells sorted from blood. This chain connects TRBV10-1 to TRBJ2-7; 7 bases agree with TRBD1. In nucleotides, the CDR3 is TGCGCCAGCGGGGACAGTTCCTACGAGCAGTACTTC. Its translation is CASGDSSYEQYF.